This T cell receptor beta chain was sequenced in a study of T cell changes during pregnancy in multiple sclerosis. TCRdb keeps only in-frame clones here, not all; method: immunoSEQ multiplex PCR. This table has just over 30,000 clones, over 75% appearing once. Germline assignment: CDR1 MNHNS and CDR2 SASEGT. The V end lost 10 bases, the J end lost 4 bases, and 15 bases lay between the germline ends. The CDR3 is 13 residues long. The rearrangement uses TRBV6-1 and TRBJ2-3; perhaps TRBD2 as D (6 bases). The starting material was CD8+ T cells from peripheral blood mononuclear cells, obtained in the second trimester of pregnancy. The source is a female donor with multiple sclerosis, enrolled in a pregnancy study. The CDR3 protein is CANGGGEADTQYF. The CDR3 nucleotides read TGTGCCAACGGGGGTGGGGAGGCAGATACGCAGTATTTT.